The source of this T cell receptor (beta chain) is a study of OX40 agonist ivuxolimab in advanced cancers. General notes on the study: Ivuxolimab was an agonistic, fully human IgG2 monoclonal antibody directed against OX40 (CD134), a costimulatory receptor. Intravenous ivuxolimab was administered to patients every 2 weeks at six dose levels: 0.01, 0.1, 0.3, 1.5, 3 and 10 mg/kg. Of the approximately 50 patients in dose escalation, some 19 had hepatocellular carcinoma, roughly 15 had melanoma, 9 had renal cell carcinoma and 9 had head and neck cancer. In the dose-escalation cohort, roughly 80% of patients were male, and the mean age was about 55 years, with a range of roughly 20 to 85. Prior anti-PD-1, anti-PD-L1 or anti-CTLA-4 therapy was permitted, and approximately 40% of dose-escalation patients had received checkpoint inhibitors. Partial responses were achieved by three dose-escalation patients, of whom one had hepatocellular carcinoma and two had cutaneous melanoma. The purpose of peripheral TCRbeta sequencing was to test whether ivuxolimab changed TCR sequence diversity and led to clonal T-cell expansion. The paper reports the monotherapy dose-escalation portion (N = 52 patients) of the phase I ivuxolimab trial. Broader findings and caveats from the paper: Low levels of normalized T-cell clonal expansion were also seen in some nonresponding patients. On average, CD8+ T cells showed more expanded clones than CD4+ T cells after ivuxolimab. Antigen specificity was not determined for the clonally expanded peripheral T cells. In the 0.1-3.0 mg/kg groups, partial responders were among the patients with the lowest normalized peripheral clonal expansion, particularly in CD8+ T cells. At doses from 0.1 to 3.0 mg/kg, clonal expansion was seen in both CD4+ and CD8+ blood T cells between baseline and week 6.

For sequencing of the TCRbeta CDR3 region, genomic DNA was extracted from the sorted cells. The immunoSEQ Assay was used to sequence the TCRbeta CDR3 regions. TCRdb took this table from immuneACCESS and kept in-frame rearrangements with V and J called. Such tables lack part of the clones; where checked against another copy, unresolved V genes explain under half of the gap, and the rest is unexplained. The sample table shows 30,000 or so clones, and around 90% are seen once. 9.4% of the sample is taken by the ten largest. Patients with autoimmune disease history or receiving systemic immunosuppression were excluded from the trial. Peripheral blood for TCR sequencing was collected from all dose cohorts at baseline, on cycle 4 day 1, and on cycle 7 day 1. The samples were taken from a phase I, first-in-human, multicenter, open-label dose-escalation trial of ivuxolimab. The trial enrolled adults with locally advanced or metastatic head and neck squamous cell, hepatocellular, melanoma or renal cell carcinoma. CD4+ and CD8+ T cells were sorted separately from peripheral blood before TCR sequencing.

The CDR3 spans 15 residues, from the cysteine through the phenylalanine. The CDR3 DNA has 45 bases and is translated from base 1. The germline V gene (reference sequence) provides CDR1 SGHNT and CDR2 YYREEE. The V end loses 1 base and the J end loses 4 bases, and a stretch of 13 bases separates them. Points on this clone: The target of this receptor is not known. There are no base qualities to consult, and no much larger clone falls within one base.

The sequence came from an adult with an advanced solid tumor such as melanoma, head and neck, liver or kidney cancer. The V gene is TRBV5-4 and the J gene is TRBJ2-3, and TRBD1 may be the D gene, going by 6 matching bases. The material sequenced was CD4+ or CD8+ T cells sorted from blood, taken in a trial of the OX40 agonist ivuxolimab. The sequenced DNA is TGTGCCAGCAGCTTGTGGCAGGGGATCCCAGATACGCAGTATTTT. Translated, it reads CASSLWQGIPDTQYF. Outside the CDR3, residues come from the reference TRBV5-4 and TRBJ2-3 proteins, so the full variable domain is: ETGVTQSPTHLIKTRGQQVTLRCSSQSGHNTVSWYQQALGQGPQFIFQYYREEENGRGNFPPRFSGLQFPNYSSELNVNALELDDSALYLCASSLWQGIPDTQYFGPGTRLTVL.